The source of this T cell receptor (beta chain) is a study of a mutant IDH1 vaccine in newly diagnosed glioma. Study information: The treated group averaged about 41 years old and was roughly 60% male, approximately 40% female. Patients were pretreated with radiotherapy, temozolomide, or both, mostly both. Notes on the study in general: It seemed that pseudoprogression was not linked to changes in the top peripheral T cell clonotypes. In about 94% of patients, immune responses induced by the vaccine occurred.

There are a few counts of this clone. The antigen is undetermined. The V gene end was trimmed by 5 bases and the J gene end by 0 bases; junction bases not matched to a gene: 11. CDR1 and CDR2 (germline): SGHNT, YYREEE (reference sequence). The CDR3 spans 16 residues. Repertoires were generated with immunoSEQ multiplex PCR, while TCRdb's copy carries only in-frame clones and drops some. Of approximately 32,000 clones in the sample, roughly three fifths were seen once. Time point defined: week 5, during vaccination. Each dose delivered 300 ug of mutant IDH1 20-mer peptide subcutaneously with imiquimod. The V call is TRBV5-4, the J call TRBJ2-7; 7 bases align to TRBD1. The receptor comes from a woman aged 18-29 years with glioma. The sample consisted of PBMCs, taken from a glioma patient whose treatment included an IDH1 peptide vaccine. The CDR3 sequence: CASSSTPGQNSYEQYF. The CDR3 DNA reads as TGTGCCAGCAGTTCAACCCCGGGACAGAACTCCTACGAGCAGTACTTC.